The source of this T cell receptor beta chain is a study of blood T cell repertoires in COVID-19. Study-wide background: The samples span acute and convalescent COVID-19 from the United States, Italy and Spain. The cDNA or gDNA used as material had been derived from T cells, B-cell-depleted T cells, or PBMCs.

This CDR3 is 16 amino acids long. V lost 4 bases, J lost 0 bases, and 11 bases lay in between. Germline CDR1 reads SGDLS; CDR2 reads YYNGEE. This clone has a single count. As processed by the authors: Nucleated cell counts were estimated from reference gene primer amplification. Here immunoSEQ multiplex PCR was the method, and the copy in TCRdb shows in-frame clones only, minus some. Clone size and V and J calls were adopted from that table, with D and trimming inferred from the DNA. The sample shows about 14,000 clones, 86% of them seen only once. This clonotype was obtained from a man older than 75 with acute or convalescent COVID-19. The V gene is TRBV9, the J gene TRBJ1-6; D might be TRBD1 (6 bases). Source material: peripheral blood. In nucleotides, the CDR3 is TGTGCCAGCAGCTCCCAGGGGAGCTCCTATAATTCACCCCTCCACTTT. Translation: CASSSQGSSYNSPLHF. The entire variable domain, with the rest obtained from reference TRBV9 and TRBJ1-6, is as follows: DSGVTQTPKHLITATGQRVTLRCSPRSGDLSVYWYQQSLDQGLQFLIQYYNGEERAKGNILERFSAQQFPDLHSELNLSSLELGDSALYFCASSSQGSSYNSPLHFGNGTRLTVT.